This T cell receptor beta chain was profiled in a study of blood T cell repertoires in COVID-19. Study-wide background: Italy, Spain and the United States were the sources of the convalescent and acute COVID-19 samples. The cDNA or gDNA used as material had been derived from T cells, B-cell-depleted T cells, or PBMCs.

In the authors' methods: By means of reference gene primer amplification, nucleated cell counts were estimated. Assay used: immunoSEQ multiplex PCR; TCRdb lists only in-frame clones, some missing. V and J calls and clone size are copied from that table; D and trimming were computed from the DNA. This repertoire shows 150,000 to 200,000 clones, over 70% found once; its top ten account for 15% to 20%. V gave up 5 bases and J gave up 2 bases; unmatched junction bases: 3. The CDR3 is 14 residues long. Germline loops: CDR1 MNHEY, CDR2 SVGAGI. This clone was seen only a few times. The sequence was collected from a man aged 55 to 69 with active or convalescent COVID-19. Material: peripheral blood. The chain has TRBV6-5 and TRBJ2-1; 7 nucleotides line up with TRBD2. This CDR3 is CASSNLAAYNEQFF. In nucleotides, the CDR3 is TGTGCCAGCAGTAACCTAGCGGCCTACAATGAGCAGTTCTTC.